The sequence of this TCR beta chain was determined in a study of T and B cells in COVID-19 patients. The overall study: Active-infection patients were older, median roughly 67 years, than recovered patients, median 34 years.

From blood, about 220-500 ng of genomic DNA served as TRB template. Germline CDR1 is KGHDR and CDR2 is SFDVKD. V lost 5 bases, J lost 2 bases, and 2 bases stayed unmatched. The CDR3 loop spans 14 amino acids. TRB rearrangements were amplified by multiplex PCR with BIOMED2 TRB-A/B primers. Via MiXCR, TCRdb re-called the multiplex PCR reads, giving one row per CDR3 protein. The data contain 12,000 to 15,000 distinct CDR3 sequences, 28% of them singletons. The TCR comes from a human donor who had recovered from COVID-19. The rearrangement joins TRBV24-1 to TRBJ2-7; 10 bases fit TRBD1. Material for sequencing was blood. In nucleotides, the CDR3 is TGTGCCACCAGTGGTGGACAGGGGGCCTACGAGCAGTACTTC. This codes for CATSGGQGAYEQYF.